Included here is one TCR beta chain sequence, with context. What this receptor recognizes is not known. No clone much larger than this one lies a single base away; base qualities are absent. Whole blood was collected in K2EDTA tubes by collaborating institutions according to the institutions' own protocols. For TCRbeta analysis, collaborators shipped samples as frozen whole blood, isolated PBMCs, or DNA extracted from either of those sample types. The sample originates from a study of blood T cell repertoires in COVID-19 (dated by TCRdb to the early 2020s). A note on the overall study: The collaborator samples originated in the United States, Italy and Spain and spanned the acute and convalescent phases of COVID-19. The prospective study material was composed of cDNA or gDNA derived from T cells, B-cell-depleted T cells, or PBMCs. Deeply sampled blood TCRbeta repertoires from subjects exposed to, actively infected with, or recovered from COVID-19 were included in the dataset. The repertoires were released in a freely available public database meant as a resource for research on the immune response to SARS-CoV-2. Samples came from the ongoing ImmuneRACE study (first 160 participants) plus 1,254 subjects from 6 global collaborators. Nearly every sample came with metadata listing a de-identified subject ID, COVID-19 status, age in years and sex. HLA class I and class II types, where available, came from metadata supplied by the sample provider rather than from assay-based typing.

TCRbeta CDR3 regions were amplified from genomic DNA using the immunoSEQ Assay, a bias-controlled multiplex PCR. In the source study's methods: The number of nucleated cells in each sample was estimated by amplification of reference gene primers within the assay. To quantify the absolute abundance of each unique TCRbeta CDR3 rearrangement, sequence reads were collapsed and filtered. For each sample, productive Simpson clonality was calculated by taking the square root of Simpson's diversity index across productive rearrangements. TCRdb limited this immuneACCESS table to in-frame rearrangements with V and J called. A share of clones is missing; checked studies link under half to unresolved V genes, and the rest is unexplained. V and J calls and clone size are copied from that table; D and trimming were computed from the DNA. For this sample the table gives some 240,000 clones, of which approximately 85% were detected only once. The top ten clones comprise 9.5% to 15% of the sample.

General findings and caveats noted by the study authors: Clinical and demographic metadata were provided uncurated, with the amount varying by source and participant.

Ends trimmed: V by 4 bases, J by 6 bases; bases unmatched to a gene: 14. The CDR3 holds 17 amino acids from the cysteine to the phenylalanine. Solely the CDR3 DNA is kept, with 51 bases framed from the first base. For CDR1 and CDR2, the germline V gene lists MNHNS and SASEGT. Sequences were obtained from peripheral blood. The chain is encoded by TRBV6-1 joined to TRBJ2-3; TRBD1 lines up with 9 middle nucleotides. This sequence was found in a woman aged 55-69 years with active or convalescent COVID-19. The CDR3 loop reads CASSAENRGPSLDTQYF. Read as DNA, the sequence is TGTGCCAGCAGTGCCGAGAACAGGGGGCCCAGTCTTGATACGCAGTATTTT.